This TCR beta chain was sequenced during a study of T-cell reconstitution after alpha-beta-depleted transplantation in children. Findings of the study overall: The origin of alpha-beta T cells about two months after transplant was reportedly several hundred expanded graft clones. Most T-cell counts and diversity one year after the transplant came from T cells that were newly produced. There were some patients whose high TCRbeta diversity at day 60 came from surviving recipient T cells and thymic progenitors.

This CDR3 has 12 residues. The germline V and J ends were trimmed by 2 bases and 6 bases, with 5 bases remaining between them. Germline CDR1 MDHEN, CDR2 SYDVKM. This clonotype was picked up a small number of times. The antigen is not known. Preparation of the TCRbeta library was carried out with unique molecular identifiers. Each CDR3 protein is one row after TCRdb ran MiXCR on the PCR reads. This table holds 120,000 to 150,000 distinct CDR3 sequences, about 9% found once. This receptor was taken from a female patient aged 2-15 years who had a stem cell transplant for congenital amegakaryocytic thrombocytopenia, so the T cells may come from the graft donor. The chain employs TRBV28 and TRBJ1-5, with D unresolved. Sample: PBMCs, mostly from graft donor cells, taken 180 days after TCRalphabeta/CD19-depleted stem cell transplant. The CDR3 DNA is TGTGCCAGCAGTTTACCACCTCAGCCCCAGCATTTT. This translates into CASSLPPQPQHF.